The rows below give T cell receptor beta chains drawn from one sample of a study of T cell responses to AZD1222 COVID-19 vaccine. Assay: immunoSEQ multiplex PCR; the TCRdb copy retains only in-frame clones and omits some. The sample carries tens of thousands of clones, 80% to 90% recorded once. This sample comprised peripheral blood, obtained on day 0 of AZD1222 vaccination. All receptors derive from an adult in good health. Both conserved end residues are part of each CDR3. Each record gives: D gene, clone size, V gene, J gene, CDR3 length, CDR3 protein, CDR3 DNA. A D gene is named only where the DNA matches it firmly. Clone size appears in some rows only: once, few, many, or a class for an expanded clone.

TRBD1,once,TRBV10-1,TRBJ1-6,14,CASSRDRLNSPLHF,TGCGCCAGCAGCCGGGACAGGCTTAATTCACCCCTCCACTTT
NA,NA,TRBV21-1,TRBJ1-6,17,CACFPGTPLTLNSPLHF,TGTGCCTGTTTCCCCGGGACACCTTTGACCCTAAATTCACCCCTCCACTTT
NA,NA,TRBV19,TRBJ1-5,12,CASSVAAKPQHF,TGTGCCAGTAGTGTGGCTGCGAAGCCCCAGCATTTT
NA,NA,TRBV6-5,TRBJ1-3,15,CASSRGGDSGNTIYF,TGTGCCAGCAGCCGGGGCGGGGACTCTGGAAACACCATATATTTT
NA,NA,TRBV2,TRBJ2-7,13,CASRPQISYEQYF,TGTGCCAGCCGGCCACAGATAAGCTACGAGCAGTACTTC
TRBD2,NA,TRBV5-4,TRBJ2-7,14,CASSSSGGAYEQYF,TGTGCCAGCAGCAGTAGCGGGGGGGCCTACGAGCAGTACTTC
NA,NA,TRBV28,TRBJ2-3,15,CASSFSVGPSGTQYF,TGTGCCAGCAGTTTCTCCGTAGGGCCTTCAGGTACGCAGTATTTT
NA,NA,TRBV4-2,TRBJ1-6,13,CASSQGGNSPLHF,TGTGCCAGCAGCCAAGGGGGGAATTCACCCCTCCACTTT
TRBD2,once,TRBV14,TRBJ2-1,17,CASSRLLGGSSYNEQFF,TGTGCCAGCAGCCGCCTACTCGGGGGGAGCTCCTACAATGAGCAGTTCTTC
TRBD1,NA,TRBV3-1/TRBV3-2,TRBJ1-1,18,CASSQDRDRGRETTEAFF,TGTGCCAGCAGCCAAGACCGGGACAGGGGGCGGGAGACCACTGAAGCTTTCTTT
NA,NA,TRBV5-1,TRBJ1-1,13,CASSMDPNTEAFF,TGCGCCAGCAGCATGGACCCTAACACTGAAGCTTTCTTT
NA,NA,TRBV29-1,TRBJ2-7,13,CSASQGLVYEQYF,TGCAGCGCCTCTCAGGGACTTGTCTACGAGCAGTACTTC
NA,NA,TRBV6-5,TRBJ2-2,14,CASSYVWATGELFF,TGTGCCAGCAGTTACGTTTGGGCCACCGGGGAGCTGTTTTTT
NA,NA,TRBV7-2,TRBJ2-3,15,CASSLAIAGTDTQYF,TGTGCCAGCAGCTTAGCAATAGCAGGCACAGATACGCAGTATTTT
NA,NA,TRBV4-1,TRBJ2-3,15,CASSQSPGITDTQYF,TGCGCCAGCAGCCAAAGTCCAGGGATCACAGATACGCAGTATTTT
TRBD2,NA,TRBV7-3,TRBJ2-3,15,CASSPVRGGTDTQYF,TGTGCCAGCAGTCCCGTCCGGGGGGGTACAGATACGCAGTATTTT
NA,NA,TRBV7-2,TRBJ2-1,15,CASSLGSGGINEQFF,TGTGCCAGCAGCTTAGGTTCGGGGGGCATCAATGAGCAGTTCTTC
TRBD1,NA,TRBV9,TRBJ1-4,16,CANHRGQSATNEKLFF,TGTGCCAACCACAGGGGCCAGAGTGCAACTAATGAAAAACTGTTTTTT
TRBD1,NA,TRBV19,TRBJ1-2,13,CASSTDRGYGYTF,TGTGCCAGTAGTACGGACAGGGGATATGGCTACACCTTC
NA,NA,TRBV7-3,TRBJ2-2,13,CASSLVGAGELFF,TGTGCCAGCAGCTTAGTGGGGGCCGGGGAGCTGTTTTTT
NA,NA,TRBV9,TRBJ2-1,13,CASSGADQREQFF,TGTGCCAGCAGCGGTGCGGACCAGCGGGAGCAGTTCTTC
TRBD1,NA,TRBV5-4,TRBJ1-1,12,CASSGTEVEAFF,TGTGCCAGCAGCGGGACAGAGGTTGAAGCTTTCTTT
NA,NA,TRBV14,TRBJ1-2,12,CASSHPRGGYTF,TGTGCCAGCAGCCATCCCAGAGGCGGCTACACCTTC
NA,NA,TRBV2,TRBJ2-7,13,CASSEALRGEQYF,TGTGCCAGCAGTGAAGCGCTTCGGGGCGAGCAGTACTTC
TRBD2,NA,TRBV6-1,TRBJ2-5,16,CASSEGQAGEQETQYF,TGTGCCAGCAGTGAGGGTCAAGCGGGGGAACAAGAGACCCAGTACTTC
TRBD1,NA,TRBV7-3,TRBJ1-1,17,CASSLGVQGAGATEAFF,TGTGCCAGCAGCTTAGGCGTACAGGGGGCAGGGGCCACTGAAGCTTTCTTT
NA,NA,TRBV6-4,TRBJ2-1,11,CASRRGTEQFF,TGTGCCAGCAGGAGAGGGACTGAGCAGTTCTTC
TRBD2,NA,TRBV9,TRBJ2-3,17,CASSPPTSGGLENTQYF,TGTGCCAGCAGCCCGCCGACTAGCGGGGGGCTTGAAAATACGCAGTATTTT
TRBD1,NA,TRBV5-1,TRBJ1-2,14,CASAAAQGAYGYTF,TGCGCCAGCGCTGCGGCACAGGGGGCCTATGGCTACACCTTC
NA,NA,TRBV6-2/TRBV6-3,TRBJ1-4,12,CASSQGRVRLFF,TGTGCCAGCAGCCAAGGACGTGTGAGACTGTTTTTT
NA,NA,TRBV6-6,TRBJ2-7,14,CAIKVTPANYEQYF,TGTGCCATAAAAGTTACCCCAGCCAATTACGAGCAGTACTTC
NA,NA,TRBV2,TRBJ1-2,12,CASSQDNYGYTF,TGTGCCAGCAGTCAGGACAACTATGGCTACACCTTC
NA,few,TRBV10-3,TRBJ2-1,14,CAISETELYNEQFF,TGTGCCATCAGTGAGACGGAGCTCTACAATGAGCAGTTCTTC
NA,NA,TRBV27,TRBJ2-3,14,CASSLGTQRATQYF,TGTGCCAGCAGTTTAGGGACCCAGCGGGCTACGCAGTATTTT
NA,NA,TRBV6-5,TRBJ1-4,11,CASSYGGKLFF,TGTGCCAGCAGTTACGGGGGAAAACTGTTTTTT
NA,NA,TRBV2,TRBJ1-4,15,CASREQGLANEKLFF,TGTGCCAGCAGGGAGCAGGGGCTAGCTAATGAAAAACTGTTTTTT